The 7 T cell receptor beta chains below were found in one sample sequenced in a study of blood T cell repertoires in COVID-19 (dated by TCRdb to the early 2020s). Preparation of the library involved the immunoSEQ multiplex PCR assay. TCRdb retrieved this table from immuneACCESS and kept in-frame rearrangements only. Not all clones are present; in checked studies, unresolved V genes account for under half, and no reason is known for the remainder. This sample has roughly 380,000 clones in its table, and roughly 77% of those were observed once. The ten largest clones capture roughly 1.2% of the sample. The sequenced sample consisted of peripheral blood. Receptors originate from a human donor with acute or convalescent COVID-19. The donor label of this sample is uncertain.

The rearrangement uses TRBV18 and TRBJ2-5; 15 bases agree with TRBD2. There are 15 residues in the CDR3. Germline loops: CDR1 KGHSH, CDR2 LQKENI. Trimming at V came to 6 bases and at J to 4 bases, leaving 3 bases not matched to a gene. The CDR3 DNA follows: TGTGCCAGCTCTCAGGGACTAGCGGGAGGAGAGACCCAGTACTTC. It is translated as CASSQGLAGGETQYF.

The rearrangement joins TRBV10-3 to TRBJ2-1; 13 bases match TRBD2. Losses at the gene ends were 5 bases for V and 2 bases for J; bases not matched to a gene: 6. Germline CDR1 ENHRY, CDR2 SYGVKD. CDR3 size: 17 residues. The CDR3 is CAISSTGTSGTYNEQFF. The DNA of the CDR3 is TGTGCCATCAGTTCGACCGGGACTAGCGGGACCTACAATGAGCAGTTCTTC.

CDR3 nucleotides: TGTGCCAGCAGCTTCGACACTGAAGCTTTCTTT. The encoded protein is CASSFDTEAFF. The chain is built from TRBV7-9 and TRBJ1-1, with unresolved D. The V end lost 3 bases, the J end lost 3 bases, and 2 bases lay between the germline ends. This CDR3 is 11 amino acids long. Germline CDR1 and CDR2: SEHNR and FQNEAQ (reference sequence).

Comment on this clone: The sample holds other DNA sequences that translate to the same CDR3. This chain connects TRBV5-6 to TRBJ1-2, with D possibly being TRBD1 (6 bases). Germline CDR1 SGHDT, CDR2 YYEEEE. This CDR3 has 12 amino acids. Trimming pared 3 bases from V and 4 bases from J, leaving 7 bases between. This CDR3 is CASSSTGYGYTF. The CDR3 bases are TGTGCCAGCAGCTCGACAGGCTATGGCTACACCTTC.

This rearrangement joins TRBV2 to TRBJ2-7; 7 nucleotides align to TRBD2. Per germline, CDR1 SNHLY and CDR2 FYNNEI. Trimming removed 4 bases from V and 2 bases from J; junction bases left unmatched: 5. CDR3 size: 14 residues. CDR3 bases: TGTGCCAGCAGTGCCCGGGAGGTAGCCTACGAGCAGTACTTC. Protein product: CASSAREVAYEQYF.

The rearrangement links TRBV5-1 to TRBJ1-1; 7 bases match TRBD1. This CDR3 region has 14 residues. The germline gives CDR1 SGHRS, CDR2 YFSETQ. V shed 2 bases, J shed 4 bases, and the junction held 5 bases outside the gene matches. CDR3 residues: CASSFDRASTEAFF. CDR3 bases: TGCGCCAGCAGCTTCGACAGGGCTAGCACTGAAGCTTTCTTT.

This clone has a single count. The chain employs TRBV6-6 and TRBJ2-5; D perhaps matches TRBD1 (6 bases). The CDR3 sequence is 14 residues long. CDR1 and CDR2 (germline): MNHNY, SVGAGI (reference sequence). Trimming removed 4 bases at V and 4 bases at J, with 13 bases between. CDR3 nucleotides: TGTGCCAGCAGTTTTACAGGGCGCGGAGAGACCCAGTACTTC. Residues: CASSFTGRGETQYF.